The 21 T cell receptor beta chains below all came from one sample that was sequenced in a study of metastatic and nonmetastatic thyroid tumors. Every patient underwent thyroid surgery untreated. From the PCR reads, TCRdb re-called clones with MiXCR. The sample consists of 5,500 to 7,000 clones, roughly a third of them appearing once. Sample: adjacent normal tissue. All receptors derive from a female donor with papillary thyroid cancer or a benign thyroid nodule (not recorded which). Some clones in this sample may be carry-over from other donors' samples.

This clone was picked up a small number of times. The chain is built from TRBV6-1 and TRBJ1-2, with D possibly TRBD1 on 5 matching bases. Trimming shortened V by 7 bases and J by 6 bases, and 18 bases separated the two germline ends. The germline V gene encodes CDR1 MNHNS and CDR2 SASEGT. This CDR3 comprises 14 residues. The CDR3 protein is CASIMGDEADGYTF. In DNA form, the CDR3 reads TGTGCCAGCATCATGGGGGACGAGGCAGATGGCTACACCTTC.

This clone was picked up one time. The CDR3 nucleotides read TGTGCCAGCAGCTCACAGGGGGCAAGGTTTGCTTTCTTT. Translation: CASSSQGARFAFF. The chain couples TRBV5-6 to TRBJ1-1, with 9 bases that match TRBD1. The CDR3 is 13 residues long. With 3 bases clipped from V and 11 bases from J, the junction kept 8 bases outside the gene matches. Germline V gene sequence: CDR1 SGHDT, CDR2 YYEEEE. The full variable domain, rest sourced from reference TRBV5-6 and TRBJ1-1, is DAGVTQSPTHLIKTRGQQVTLRCSPKSGHDTVSWYQQALGQGPQFIFQYYEEEERQRGNFPDRFSGHQFPNYSSELNVNALLLGDSALYLCASSSQGARFAFFGQGTRLTVV.

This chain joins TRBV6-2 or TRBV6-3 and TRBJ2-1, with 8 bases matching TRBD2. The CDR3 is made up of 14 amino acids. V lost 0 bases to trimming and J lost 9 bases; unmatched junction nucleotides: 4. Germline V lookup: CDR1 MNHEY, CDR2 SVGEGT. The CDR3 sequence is CASSYSAGGGEQFF. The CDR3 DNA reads TGTGCCAGCAGTTACTCGGCCGGGGGGGGTGAGCAGTTCTTC.

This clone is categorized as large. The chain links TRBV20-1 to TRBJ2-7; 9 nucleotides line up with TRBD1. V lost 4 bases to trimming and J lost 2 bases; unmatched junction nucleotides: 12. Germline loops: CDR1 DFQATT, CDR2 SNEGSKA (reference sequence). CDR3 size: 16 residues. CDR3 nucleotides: TGCAGTGCTAAAAAACAGGGGGCGTGGGGTGCCTACGAGCAGTACTTC. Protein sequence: CSAKKQGAWGAYEQYF.

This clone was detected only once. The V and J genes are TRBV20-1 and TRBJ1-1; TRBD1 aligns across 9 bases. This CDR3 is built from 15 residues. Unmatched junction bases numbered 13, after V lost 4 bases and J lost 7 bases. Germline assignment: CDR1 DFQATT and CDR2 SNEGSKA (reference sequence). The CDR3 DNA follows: TGCAGTGCTACCGGGACAGGGCCTCGCCAGGATGAAGCTTTCTTT. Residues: CSATGTGPRQDEAFF.

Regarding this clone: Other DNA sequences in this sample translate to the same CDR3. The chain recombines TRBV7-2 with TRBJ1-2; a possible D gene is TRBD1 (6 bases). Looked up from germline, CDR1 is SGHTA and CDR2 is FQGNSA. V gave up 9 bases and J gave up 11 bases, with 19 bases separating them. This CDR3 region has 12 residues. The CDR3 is CASSPPPRGYTF. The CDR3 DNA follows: TGTGCCAGTAGCCCACCCCCCAGGGGATACACCTTC.

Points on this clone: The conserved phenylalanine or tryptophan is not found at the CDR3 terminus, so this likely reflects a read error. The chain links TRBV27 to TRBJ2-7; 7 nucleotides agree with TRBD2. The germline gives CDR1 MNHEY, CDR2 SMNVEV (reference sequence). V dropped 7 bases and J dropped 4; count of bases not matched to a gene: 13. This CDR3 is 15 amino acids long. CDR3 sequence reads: CASKRSGTIPYEQYL. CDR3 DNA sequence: TGTGCCAGCAAACGTTCCGGGACTATCCCTTACGAGCAGTACTTA.

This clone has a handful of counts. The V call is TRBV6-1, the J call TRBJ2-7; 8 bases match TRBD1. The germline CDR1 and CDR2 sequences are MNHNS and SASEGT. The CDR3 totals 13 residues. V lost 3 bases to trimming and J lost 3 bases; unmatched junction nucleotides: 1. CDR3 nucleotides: TGTGCCAGCAGTGACAGGGGGCTCTACGAGCAGTACTTC. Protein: CASSDRGLYEQYF.

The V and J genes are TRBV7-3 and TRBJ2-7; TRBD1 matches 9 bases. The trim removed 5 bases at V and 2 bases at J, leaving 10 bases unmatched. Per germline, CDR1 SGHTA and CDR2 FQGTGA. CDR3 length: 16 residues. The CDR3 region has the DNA TGTGCCAGCAGCCGAACAGGGGGCGTCCATCCCTACGAGCAGTACTTC. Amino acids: CASSRTGGVHPYEQYF.

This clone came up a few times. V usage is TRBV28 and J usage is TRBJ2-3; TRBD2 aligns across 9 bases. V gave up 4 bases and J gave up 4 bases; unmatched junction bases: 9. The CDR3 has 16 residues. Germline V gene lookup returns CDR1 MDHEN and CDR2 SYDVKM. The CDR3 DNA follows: TGTGCCAGCAGTTCGATTAGCGGGAGTGGGGCAGATACGCAGTATTTT. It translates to CASSSISGSGADTQYF. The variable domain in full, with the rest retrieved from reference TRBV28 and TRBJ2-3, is DVKVTQSSRYLVKRTGEKVFLECVQDMDHENMFWYRQDPGLGLRLIYFSYDVKMKEKGDIPEGYSVSREKKERFSLILESASTNQTSMYLCASSSISGSGADTQYFGPGTRLTVL.

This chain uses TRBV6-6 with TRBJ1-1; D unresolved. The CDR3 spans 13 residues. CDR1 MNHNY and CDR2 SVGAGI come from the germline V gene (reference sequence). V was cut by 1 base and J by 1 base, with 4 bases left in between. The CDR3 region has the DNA TGTGCCAGCAGTTACTTAGGGAACACTGAAGCTTTCTTT. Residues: CASSYLGNTEAFF.

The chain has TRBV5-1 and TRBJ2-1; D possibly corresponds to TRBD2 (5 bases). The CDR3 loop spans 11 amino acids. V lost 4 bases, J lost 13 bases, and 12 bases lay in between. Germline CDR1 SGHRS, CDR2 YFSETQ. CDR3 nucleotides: TGCGCCAGCAGCGAGCTCGGGGAACAGTTCTTC. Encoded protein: CASSELGEQFF.

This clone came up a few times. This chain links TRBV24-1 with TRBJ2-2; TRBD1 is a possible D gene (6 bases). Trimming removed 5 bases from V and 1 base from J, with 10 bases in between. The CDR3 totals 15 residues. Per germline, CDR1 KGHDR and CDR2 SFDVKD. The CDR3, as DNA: TGTGCCACCAGTGGGCGAGGGGGGAACACCGGGGAGCTGTTTTTT. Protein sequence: CATSGRGGNTGELFF.

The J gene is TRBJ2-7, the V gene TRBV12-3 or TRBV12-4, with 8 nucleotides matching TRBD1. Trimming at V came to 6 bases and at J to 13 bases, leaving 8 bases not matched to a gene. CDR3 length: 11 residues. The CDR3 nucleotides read TGTGCCAGCAGCAGGGGGCGATGGCATTACTTC. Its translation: CASSRGRWHYF.

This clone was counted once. CDR3 sequence (DNA): TGTGCCAGCAAGGTCGCGGGAGGGTCCTACAATGAGCAGTTCTTC. It translates to CASKVAGGSYNEQFF. This chain connects TRBV11-2 to TRBJ2-1, with TRBD2 identical over 9 bases. V was clipped by 7 bases and J by 1 base; unmatched bases: 5. There are 15 residues in the CDR3. CDR1 and CDR2 (germline): SGHAT, FQNNGV.

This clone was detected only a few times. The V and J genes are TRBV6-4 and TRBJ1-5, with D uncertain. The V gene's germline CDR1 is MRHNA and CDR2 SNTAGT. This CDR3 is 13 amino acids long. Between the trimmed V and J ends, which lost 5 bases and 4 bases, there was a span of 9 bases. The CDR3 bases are TGTGCCAGCAGTCCCCAGGAAAATCAGCCCCAGCATTTT. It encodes CASSPQENQPQHF.

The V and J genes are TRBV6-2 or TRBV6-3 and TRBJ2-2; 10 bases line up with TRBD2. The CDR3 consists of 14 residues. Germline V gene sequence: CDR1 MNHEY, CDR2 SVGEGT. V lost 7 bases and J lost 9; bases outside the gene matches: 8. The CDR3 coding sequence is TGTGCCAGCAAAGCTAGCGGGAGAGGCAGGGAGCTGTTTTTT. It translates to CASKASGRGRELFF.

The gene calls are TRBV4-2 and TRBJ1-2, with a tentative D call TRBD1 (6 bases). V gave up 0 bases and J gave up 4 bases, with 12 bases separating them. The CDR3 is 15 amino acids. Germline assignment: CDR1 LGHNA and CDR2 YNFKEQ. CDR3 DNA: TGTGCCAGCAGCCAAGACAGGGGAAATGGCTATGGCTACACCTTC. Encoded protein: CASSQDRGNGYGYTF.

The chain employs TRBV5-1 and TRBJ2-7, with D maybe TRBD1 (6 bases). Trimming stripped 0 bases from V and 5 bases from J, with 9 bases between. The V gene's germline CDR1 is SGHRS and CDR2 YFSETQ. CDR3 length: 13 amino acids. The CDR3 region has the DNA TGCGCCAGCAGCTTGGCAGGGGCCCACGAGCAGTACTTC. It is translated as CASSLAGAHEQYF.

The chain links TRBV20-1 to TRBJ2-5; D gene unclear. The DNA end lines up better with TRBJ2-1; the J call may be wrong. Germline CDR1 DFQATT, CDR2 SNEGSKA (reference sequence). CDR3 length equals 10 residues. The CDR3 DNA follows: TGCAGTGCTAGGGCTCGTGAGCAGTTCTTC. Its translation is CSARAREQFF.

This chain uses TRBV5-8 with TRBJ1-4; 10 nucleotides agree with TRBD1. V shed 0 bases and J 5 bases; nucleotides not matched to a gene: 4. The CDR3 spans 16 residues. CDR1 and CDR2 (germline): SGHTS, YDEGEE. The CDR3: CASSLGPGQGNEKLFF. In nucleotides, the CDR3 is TGTGCCAGCAGCTTGGGACCGGGACAGGGGAATGAAAAACTGTTTTTT. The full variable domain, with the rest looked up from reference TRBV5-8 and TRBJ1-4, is EAGVTQSPTHLIKTRGQQATLRCSPISGHTSVYWYQQALGLGLQFLLWYDEGEERNRGNFPPRFSGRQFPNYSSELNVNALELEDSALYLCASSLGPGQGNEKLFFGSGTQLSVL.